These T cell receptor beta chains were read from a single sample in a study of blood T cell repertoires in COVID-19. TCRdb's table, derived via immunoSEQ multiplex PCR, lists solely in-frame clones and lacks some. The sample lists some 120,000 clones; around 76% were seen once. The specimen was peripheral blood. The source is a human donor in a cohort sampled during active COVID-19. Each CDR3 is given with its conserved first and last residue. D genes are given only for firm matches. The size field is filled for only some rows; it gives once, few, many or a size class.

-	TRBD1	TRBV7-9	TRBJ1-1	CASSLQSGGPHTEAFF	TGTGCCAGCAGCTTACAGTCAGGGGGCCCTCACACTGAAGCTTTCTTT
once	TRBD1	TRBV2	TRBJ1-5	CASSEAPRGEGAQHF	TGTGCCAGCAGTGAAGCGCCCAGGGGGGAAGGGGCCCAGCATTTT
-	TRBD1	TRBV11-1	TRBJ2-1	CASSVRDREYNEQFF	TGTGCCAGCAGCGTCCGGGACAGGGAGTACAATGAGCAGTTCTTC
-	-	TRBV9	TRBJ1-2	CASSAGDSPRYGYTF	TGTGCCAGCAGCGCGGGGGACTCCCCCCGGTATGGCTACACCTTC
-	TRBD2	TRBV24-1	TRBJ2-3	CATSDFGTSGGRDTQYF	TGTGCCACCAGTGATTTTGGGACTAGCGGGGGTCGGGATACGCAGTATTTT
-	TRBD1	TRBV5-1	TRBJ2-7	CASSSTGTGLYEQYF	TGCGCCAGCAGCTCCACCGGGACAGGGTTATACGAGCAGTACTTC
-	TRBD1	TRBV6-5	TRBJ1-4	CASSYSDRLGEKLFF	TGTGCCAGCAGTTACTCGGACAGGTTGGGTGAAAAACTGTTTTTT
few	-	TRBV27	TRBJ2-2	CASSPDFNTGELFF	TGTGCCAGCAGTCCTGACTTCAACACCGGGGAGCTGTTTTTT
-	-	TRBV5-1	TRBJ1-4	CASSTGHSTNEKLFF	TGCGCCAGCAGCACCGGACATTCAACTAATGAAAAACTGTTTTTT
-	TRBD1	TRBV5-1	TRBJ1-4	CASRAGTEVRSEKLFF	TGCGCCAGCAGGGCCGGGACAGAGGTGAGAAGTGAAAAACTGTTTTTT
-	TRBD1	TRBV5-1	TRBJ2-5	CASSVQGARETQYF	TGCGCCAGCAGTGTACAGGGGGCTCGAGAGACCCAGTACTTC
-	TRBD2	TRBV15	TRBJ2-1	CATSRASGRYNEQFF	TGTGCCACCAGCAGAGCTAGCGGGAGATACAATGAGCAGTTCTTC
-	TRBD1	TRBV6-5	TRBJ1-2	CASSREGQGRSGYTF	TGTGCCAGCAGCAGAGAGGGACAGGGCAGGAGTGGCTACACCTTC
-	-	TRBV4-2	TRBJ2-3	CASQGWSTDTQYF	TGTGCCTCACAGGGTTGGAGCACAGATACGCAGTATTTT
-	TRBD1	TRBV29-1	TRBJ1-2	CSVVRGDRGLYTF	TGCAGCGTTGTAAGGGGGGACAGAGGACTCTACACCTTC
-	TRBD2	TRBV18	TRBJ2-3	CASSPGLLGGTDTQYF	TGTGCCAGCTCACCAGGTCTCCTGGGAGGGACAGATACGCAGTATTTT
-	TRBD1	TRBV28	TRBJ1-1	CASSSPHRGGNTEAFF	TGTGCCAGCAGTTCGCCCCACAGGGGTGGGAACACTGAAGCTTTCTTT
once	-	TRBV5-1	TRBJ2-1	CASSLSGWNEQFF	TGCGCCAGCAGCCTGTCGGGTTGGAATGAGCAGTTCTTC
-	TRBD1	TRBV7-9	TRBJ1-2	CASSSQGVFNGYTF	TGTGCCAGCAGCTCTCAGGGGGTTTTCAATGGCTACACCTTC
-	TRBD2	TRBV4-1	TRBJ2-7	CASSSKPGLNYEQYF	TGCGCCAGCAGCTCGAAACCGGGACTAAATTACGAGCAGTACTTC